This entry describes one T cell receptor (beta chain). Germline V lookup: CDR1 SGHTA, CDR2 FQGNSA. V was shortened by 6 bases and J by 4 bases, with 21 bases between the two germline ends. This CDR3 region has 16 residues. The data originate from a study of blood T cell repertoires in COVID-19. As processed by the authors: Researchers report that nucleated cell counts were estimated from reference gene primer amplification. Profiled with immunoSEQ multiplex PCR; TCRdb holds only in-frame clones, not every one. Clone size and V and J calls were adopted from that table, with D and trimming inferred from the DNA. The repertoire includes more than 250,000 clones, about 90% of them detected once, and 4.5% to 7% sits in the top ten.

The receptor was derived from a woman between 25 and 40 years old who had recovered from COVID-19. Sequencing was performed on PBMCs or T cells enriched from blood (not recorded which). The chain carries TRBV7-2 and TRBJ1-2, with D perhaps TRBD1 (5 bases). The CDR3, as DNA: TGTGCCAGCAGTCCAGGGTCCCGACTGTCGGGCTATGGCTACACCTTC. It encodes CASSPGSRLSGYGYTF.